This TCR beta chain comes out of a study of Ad26.COV2.S vaccination and SARS-CoV-2 variants. Overall study: COV1001, an Ad26.COV2.S trial, supplied this vaccine-arm donor. Study observations and caveats: Breadth, reportedly substantial, characterized the spike-specific CD8+ and CD4+ T cell responses after vaccination. Possible underestimation of total T cell responses by the TCR breadth and depth analyses was noted.

The treatment was: around 19 received Ad26.COV2.S at low or high dose, single or two shots; 5 received placebo; per-sample allocation not given. Sampling was performed 63 days after the first vaccine or placebo injection. Recruitment in Boston yielded a donor of adult age, 18-55 years. A word on this clone: Its specificity is unknown. The sample carries other DNA sequences with the same CDR3.

The V segment lost 1 base and the J segment 5 bases; nucleotides outside the gene matches: 1. Germline V gene sequence: CDR1 KGHSH, CDR2 LQKENI. This CDR3 is 13 amino acids long. Data came from immunoSEQ multiplex PCR; TCRdb stores just in-frame clones and leaves some out. The sample contains about 350,000 clones, roughly 89% of which appear only once. This receptor was identified in a person aged 18-60 years who received the Ad26.COV2.S COVID-19 vaccine or a placebo. The genes are TRBV18 and TRBJ1-2, with 7 bases matching TRBD1. The sample here was peripheral blood, taken in a trial of Ad26.COV2.S vaccine versus placebo. DNA of the CDR3: TGTGCCAGCTCACCACAGGGGGCATATGGCTACACCTTC. It specifies CASSPQGAYGYTF.